What follows describes a single T cell receptor (beta chain). Time point: persistent/refractory GD, antithyroid drugs over 5 years with positive TRAb. TCR sequences were obtained from RNA taken from PBMCs. This sample is part of a study of regulatory T cells in long-lasting Graves disease. Germline V gives CDR1 SQVTM, CDR2 ANQGSEA. The CDR3 contains 14 residues. V was trimmed by 0 bases and J by 1 base, leaving 9 bases between them. Library construction for TCR beta used iRepertoire HTBI primers and Arm-PCR of CDR3 regions. TCRdb itself ran the multiplex PCR reads through MiXCR, one entry per CDR3 protein. The sample carries 360,000 or so distinct CDR3 sequences, roughly 24% recorded once.

The sequencing used peripheral blood mononuclear cells (PBMCs), collected when the disease was refractory, from a patient treated with antithyroid drugs. The J gene is TRBJ1-1, the V gene TRBV29-1; D is ambiguous. The sequence was collected from a woman aged 35 to 49 with Graves disease. CDR3 loop: CSVEDTAGNTEAFF. CDR3 bases: TGCAGCGTTGAAGATACAGCGGGGAACACTGAAGCTTTCTTT.